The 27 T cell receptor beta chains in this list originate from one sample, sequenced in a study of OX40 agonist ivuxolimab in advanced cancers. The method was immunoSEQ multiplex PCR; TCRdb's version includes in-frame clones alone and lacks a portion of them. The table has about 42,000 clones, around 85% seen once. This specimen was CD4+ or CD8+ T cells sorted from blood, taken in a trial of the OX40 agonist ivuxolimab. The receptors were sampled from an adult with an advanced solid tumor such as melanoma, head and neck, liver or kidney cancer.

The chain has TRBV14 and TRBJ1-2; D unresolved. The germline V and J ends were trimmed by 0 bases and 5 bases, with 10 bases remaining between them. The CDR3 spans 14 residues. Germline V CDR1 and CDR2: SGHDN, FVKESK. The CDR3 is CASSQDKTRYGYTF. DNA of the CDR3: TGTGCCAGCAGCCAAGATAAAACCAGATATGGCTACACCTTC. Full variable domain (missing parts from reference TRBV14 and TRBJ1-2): EAGVTQFPSHSVIEKGQTVTLRCDPISGHDNLYWYRRVMGKEIKFLLHFVKESKQDESGMPNNRFLAERTGGTYSTLKVQPAELEDSGVYFCASSQDKTRYGYTFGSGTRLTVV.

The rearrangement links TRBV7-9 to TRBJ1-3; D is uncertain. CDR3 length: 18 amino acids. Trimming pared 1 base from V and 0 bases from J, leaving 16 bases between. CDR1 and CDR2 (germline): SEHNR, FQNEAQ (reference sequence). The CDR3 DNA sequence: TGTGCCAGCAGCTTAGAGGGCAGACCCTGGGACTCTGGAAACACCATATATTTT. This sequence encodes CASSLEGRPWDSGNTIYF.

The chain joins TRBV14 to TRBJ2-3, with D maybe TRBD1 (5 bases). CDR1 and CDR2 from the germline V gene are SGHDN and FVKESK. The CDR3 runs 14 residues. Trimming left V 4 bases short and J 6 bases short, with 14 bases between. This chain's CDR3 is CASSLYTHRDTQYF. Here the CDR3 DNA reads TGTGCCAGCAGCCTCTACACGCACAGGGATACGCAGTATTTT.

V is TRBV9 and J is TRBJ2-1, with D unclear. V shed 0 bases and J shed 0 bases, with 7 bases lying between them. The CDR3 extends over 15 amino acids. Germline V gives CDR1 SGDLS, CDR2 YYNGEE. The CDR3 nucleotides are TGTGCCAGCAGCGTAGTTGACAACTCCTACAATGAGCAGTTCTTC. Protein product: CASSVVDNSYNEQFF.

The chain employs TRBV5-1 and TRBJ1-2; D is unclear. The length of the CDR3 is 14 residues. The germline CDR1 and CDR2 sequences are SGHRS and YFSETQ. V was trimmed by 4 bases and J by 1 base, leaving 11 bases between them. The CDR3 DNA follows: TGCGCCAGCAGCGACTCTACAAGTAACTATGGCTACACCTTC. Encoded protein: CASSDSTSNYGYTF.

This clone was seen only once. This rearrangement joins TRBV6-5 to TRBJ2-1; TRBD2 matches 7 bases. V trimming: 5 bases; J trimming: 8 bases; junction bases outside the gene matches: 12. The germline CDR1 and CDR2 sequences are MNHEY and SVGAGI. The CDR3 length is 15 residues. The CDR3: CASSPQPGGVDEQFF. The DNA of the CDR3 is TGTGCCAGCAGTCCCCAACCGGGGGGAGTAGATGAGCAGTTCTTC.

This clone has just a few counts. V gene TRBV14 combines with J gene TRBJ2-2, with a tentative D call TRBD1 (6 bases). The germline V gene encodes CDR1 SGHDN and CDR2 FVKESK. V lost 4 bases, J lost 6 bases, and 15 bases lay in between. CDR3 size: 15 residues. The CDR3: CASSPTDRFPGELFF. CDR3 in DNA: TGTGCCAGCAGCCCGACCGACAGGTTCCCCGGGGAGCTGTTTTTT. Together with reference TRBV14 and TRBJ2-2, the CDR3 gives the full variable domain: EAGVTQFPSHSVIEKGQTVTLRCDPISGHDNLYWYRRVMGKEIKFLLHFVKESKQDESGMPNNRFLAERTGGTYSTLKVQPAELEDSGVYFCASSPTDRFPGELFFGEGSRLTVL.

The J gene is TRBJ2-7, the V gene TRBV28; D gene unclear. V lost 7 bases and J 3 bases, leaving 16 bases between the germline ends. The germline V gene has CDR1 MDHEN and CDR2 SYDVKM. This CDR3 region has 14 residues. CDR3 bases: TGTGCCAGCAACCCCTTAAAAGCCGACTACGAGCAGTACTTC. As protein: CASNPLKADYEQYF.

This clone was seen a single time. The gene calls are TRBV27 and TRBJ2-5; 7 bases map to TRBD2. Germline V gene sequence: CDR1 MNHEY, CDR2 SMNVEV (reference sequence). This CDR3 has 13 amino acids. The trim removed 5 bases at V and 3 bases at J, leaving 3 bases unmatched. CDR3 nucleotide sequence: TGTGCCAGCAGTGGGGGGAGGGAAGAGACCCAGTACTTC. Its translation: CASSGGREETQYF.

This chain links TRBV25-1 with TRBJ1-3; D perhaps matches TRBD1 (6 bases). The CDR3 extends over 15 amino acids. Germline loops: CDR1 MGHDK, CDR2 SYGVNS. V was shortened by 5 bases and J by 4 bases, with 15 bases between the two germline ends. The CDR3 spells CASSPTGLAGNTIYF. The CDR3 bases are TGTGCCAGCAGTCCAACAGGGTTGGCGGGAAACACCATATATTTT.

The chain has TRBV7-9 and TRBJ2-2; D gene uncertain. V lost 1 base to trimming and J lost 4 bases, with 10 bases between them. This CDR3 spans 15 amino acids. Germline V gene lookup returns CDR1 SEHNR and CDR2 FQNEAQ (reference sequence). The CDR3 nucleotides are TGTGCCAGCAGCTTAGTGGAAGGAATCACCGGGGAGCTGTTTTTT. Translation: CASSLVEGITGELFF.

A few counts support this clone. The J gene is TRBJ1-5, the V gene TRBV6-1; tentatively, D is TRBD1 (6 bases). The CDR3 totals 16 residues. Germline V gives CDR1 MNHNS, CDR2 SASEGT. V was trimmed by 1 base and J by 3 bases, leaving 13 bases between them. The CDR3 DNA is TGTGCCAGCAGTGAAGAAGGGGGTCCCTTCAATCAGCCCCAGCATTTT. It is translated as CASSEEGGPFNQPQHF.

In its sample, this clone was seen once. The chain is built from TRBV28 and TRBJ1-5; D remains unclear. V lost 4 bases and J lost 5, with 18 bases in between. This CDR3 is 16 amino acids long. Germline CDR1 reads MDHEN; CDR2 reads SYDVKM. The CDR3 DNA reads TGTGCCAGCAGTTCTCTCATGGACCCCCACTATCAGCCCCAGCATTTT. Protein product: CASSSLMDPHYQPQHF.

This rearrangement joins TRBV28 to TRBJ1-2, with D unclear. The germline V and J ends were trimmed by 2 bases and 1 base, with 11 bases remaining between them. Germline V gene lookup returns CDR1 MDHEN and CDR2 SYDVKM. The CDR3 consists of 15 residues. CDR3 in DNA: TGTGCCAGCAGTTTAATCACATACTTTAACTATGGCTACACCTTC. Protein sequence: CASSLITYFNYGYTF.

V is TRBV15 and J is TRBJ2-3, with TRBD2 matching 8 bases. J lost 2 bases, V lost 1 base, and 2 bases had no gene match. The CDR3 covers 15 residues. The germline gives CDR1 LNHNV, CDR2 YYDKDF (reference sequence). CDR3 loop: CATSRVSGNTDTQYF. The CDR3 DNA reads TGTGCCACCAGCAGAGTTAGCGGGAACACAGATACGCAGTATTTT.

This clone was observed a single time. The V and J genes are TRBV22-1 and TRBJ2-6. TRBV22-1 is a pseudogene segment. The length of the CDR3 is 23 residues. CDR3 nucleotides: TGTCCTGGGAGCCTCGTTGAAAGCGAACAAAGTCGGGCCGAACAAAGTCGGGCCAACGTCCTGACTTTC. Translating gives CPGSLVESEQSRAEQSRANVLTF.

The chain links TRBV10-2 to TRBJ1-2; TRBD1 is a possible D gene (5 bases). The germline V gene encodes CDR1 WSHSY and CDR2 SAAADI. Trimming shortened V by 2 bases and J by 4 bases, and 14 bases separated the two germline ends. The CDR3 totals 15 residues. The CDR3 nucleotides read TGCGCCAGCAGTGAGACTGAGGGGTTCGGCTATGGCTACACCTTC. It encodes CASSETEGFGYGYTF.

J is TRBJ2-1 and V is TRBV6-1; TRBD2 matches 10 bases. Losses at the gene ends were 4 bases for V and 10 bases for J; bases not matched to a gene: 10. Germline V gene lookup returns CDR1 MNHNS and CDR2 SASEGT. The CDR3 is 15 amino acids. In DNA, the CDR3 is TGTGCCAGCAGTGCTAGCGGGAGTCTGGTTGCAGAGCAGTTCTTC. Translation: CASSASGSLVAEQFF.

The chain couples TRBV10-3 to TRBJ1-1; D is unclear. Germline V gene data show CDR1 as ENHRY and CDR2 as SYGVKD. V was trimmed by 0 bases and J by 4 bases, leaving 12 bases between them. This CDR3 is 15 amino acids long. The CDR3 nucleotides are TGTGCCATCAGTGAGTCGGCATACGAAGGCACTGAAGCTTTCTTT. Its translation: CAISESAYEGTEAFF.

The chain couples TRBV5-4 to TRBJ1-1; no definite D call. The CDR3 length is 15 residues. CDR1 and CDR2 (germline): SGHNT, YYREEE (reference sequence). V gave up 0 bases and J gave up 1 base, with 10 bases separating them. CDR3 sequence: CASSLVLGENTEAFF. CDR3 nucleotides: TGTGCCAGCAGCTTGGTCCTCGGGGAGAACACTGAAGCTTTCTTT.

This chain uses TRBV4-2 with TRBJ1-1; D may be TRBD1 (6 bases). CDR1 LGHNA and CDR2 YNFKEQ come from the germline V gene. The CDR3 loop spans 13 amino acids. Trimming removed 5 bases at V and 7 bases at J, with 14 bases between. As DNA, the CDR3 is TGTGCCAGCAGCGAGGGACATGATGTTGAAGCTTTCTTT. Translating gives CASSEGHDVEAFF.

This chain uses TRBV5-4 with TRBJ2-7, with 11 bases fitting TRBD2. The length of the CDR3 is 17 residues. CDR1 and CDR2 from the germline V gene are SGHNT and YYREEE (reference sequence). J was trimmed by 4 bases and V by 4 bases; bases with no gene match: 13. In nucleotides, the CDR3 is TGTGCCAGCAGCCGGGAGGACTTAGCGGGGGGGAGGTACGAGCAGTACGTC. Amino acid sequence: CASSREDLAGGRYEQYV.

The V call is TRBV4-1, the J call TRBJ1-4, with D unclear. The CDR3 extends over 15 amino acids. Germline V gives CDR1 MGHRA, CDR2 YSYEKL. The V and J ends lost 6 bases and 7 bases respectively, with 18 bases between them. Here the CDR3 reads CASRIRASEGEKLFF. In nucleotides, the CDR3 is TGCGCCAGCAGAATCCGGGCTTCAGAAGGTGAAAAACTGTTTTTT.

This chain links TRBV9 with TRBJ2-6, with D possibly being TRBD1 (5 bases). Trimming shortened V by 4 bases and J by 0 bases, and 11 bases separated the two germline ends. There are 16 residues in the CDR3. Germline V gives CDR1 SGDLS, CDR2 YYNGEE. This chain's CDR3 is CASSTDIPSGANVLTF. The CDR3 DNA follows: TGTGCCAGCAGCACGGACATTCCCTCTGGGGCCAACGTCCTGACTTTC.

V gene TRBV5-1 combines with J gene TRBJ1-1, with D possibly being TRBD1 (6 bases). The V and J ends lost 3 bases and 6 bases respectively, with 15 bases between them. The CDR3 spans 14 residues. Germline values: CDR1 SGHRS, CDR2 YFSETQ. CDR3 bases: TGCGCCAGCAGCTGGACAGCAACGAGCGCTGAAGCTTTCTTT. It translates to CASSWTATSAEAFF.

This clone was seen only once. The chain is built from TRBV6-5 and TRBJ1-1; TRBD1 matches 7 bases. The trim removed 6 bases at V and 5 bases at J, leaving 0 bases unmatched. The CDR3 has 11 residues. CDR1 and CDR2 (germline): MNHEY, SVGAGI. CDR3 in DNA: TGTGCCAGCAGACAGGGGACTGAAGCTTTCTTT. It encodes CASRQGTEAFF.

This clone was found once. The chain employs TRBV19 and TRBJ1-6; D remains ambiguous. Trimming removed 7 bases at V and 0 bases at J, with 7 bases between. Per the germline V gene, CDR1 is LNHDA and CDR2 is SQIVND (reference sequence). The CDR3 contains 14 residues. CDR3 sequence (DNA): TGTGCCAGTACGGGAAGCTCCTATAATTCACCCCTCCACTTT. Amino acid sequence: CASTGSSYNSPLHF. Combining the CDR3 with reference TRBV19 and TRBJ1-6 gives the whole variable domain DGGITQSPKYLFRKEGQNVTLSCEQNLNHDAMYWYRQDPGQGLRLIYYSQIVNDFQKGDIAEGYSVSREKKESFPLTVTSAQKNPTAFYLCASTGSSYNSPLHFGNGTRLTVT.